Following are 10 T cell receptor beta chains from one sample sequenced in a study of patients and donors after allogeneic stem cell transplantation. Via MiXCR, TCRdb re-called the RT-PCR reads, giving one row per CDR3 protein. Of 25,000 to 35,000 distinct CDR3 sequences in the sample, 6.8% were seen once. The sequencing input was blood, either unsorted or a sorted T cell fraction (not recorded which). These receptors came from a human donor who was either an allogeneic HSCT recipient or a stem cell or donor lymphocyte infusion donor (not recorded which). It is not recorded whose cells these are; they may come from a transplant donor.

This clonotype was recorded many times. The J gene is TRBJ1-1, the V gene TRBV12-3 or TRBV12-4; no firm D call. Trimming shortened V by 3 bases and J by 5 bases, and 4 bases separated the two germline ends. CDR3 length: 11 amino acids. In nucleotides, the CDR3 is TGTGCCAGCAGTTTCGTTACTGAAGCTTTCTTT. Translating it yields CASSFVTEAFF.

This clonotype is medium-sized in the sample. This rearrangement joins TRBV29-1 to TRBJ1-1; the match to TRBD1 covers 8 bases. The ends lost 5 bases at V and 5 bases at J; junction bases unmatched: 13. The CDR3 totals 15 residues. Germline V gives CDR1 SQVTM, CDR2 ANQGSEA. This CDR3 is CSVPGQGGISTEAFF. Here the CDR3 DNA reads TGCAGCGTTCCTGGACAGGGAGGGATTTCGACTGAAGCTTTCTTT.

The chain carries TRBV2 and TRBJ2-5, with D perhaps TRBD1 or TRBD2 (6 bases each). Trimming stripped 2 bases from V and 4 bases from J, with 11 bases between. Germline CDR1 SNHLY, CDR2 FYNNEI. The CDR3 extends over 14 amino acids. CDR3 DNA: TGTGCCAGCAGTGAATCGGGGGCTCGAGAGACCCAGTACTTC. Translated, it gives CASSESGARETQYF.

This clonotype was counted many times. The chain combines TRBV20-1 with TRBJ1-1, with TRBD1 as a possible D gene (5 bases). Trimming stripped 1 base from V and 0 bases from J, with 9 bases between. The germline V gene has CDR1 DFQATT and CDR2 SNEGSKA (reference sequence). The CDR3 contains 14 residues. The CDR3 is CSARAARVNTEAFF. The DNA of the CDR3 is TGCAGTGCTAGAGCAGCCAGGGTGAACACTGAAGCTTTCTTT.

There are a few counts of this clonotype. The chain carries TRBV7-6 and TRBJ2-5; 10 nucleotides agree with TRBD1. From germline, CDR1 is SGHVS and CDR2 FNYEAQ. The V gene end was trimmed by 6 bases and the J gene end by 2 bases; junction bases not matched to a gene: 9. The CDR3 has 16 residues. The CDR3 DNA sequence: TGTGCCAGCAGACCCCATGACAGGGGGCTTCAAGAGACCCAGTACTTC. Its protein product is CASRPHDRGLQETQYF. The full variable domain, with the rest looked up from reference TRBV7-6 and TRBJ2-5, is GAGVSQSPRYKVTKRGQDVALRCDPISGHVSLYWYRQALGQGPEFLTYFNYEAQQDKSGLPNDRFSAERPEGSISTLTIQRTEQRDSAMYRCASRPHDRGLQETQYFGPGTRLLVL.

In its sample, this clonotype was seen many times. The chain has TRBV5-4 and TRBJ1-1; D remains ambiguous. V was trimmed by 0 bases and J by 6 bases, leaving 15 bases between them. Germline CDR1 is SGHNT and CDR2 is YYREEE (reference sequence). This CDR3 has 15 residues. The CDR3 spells CASSLDRASGAEAFF. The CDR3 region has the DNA TGTGCCAGCAGCTTGGATAGGGCCTCGGGCGCTGAAGCTTTCTTT.

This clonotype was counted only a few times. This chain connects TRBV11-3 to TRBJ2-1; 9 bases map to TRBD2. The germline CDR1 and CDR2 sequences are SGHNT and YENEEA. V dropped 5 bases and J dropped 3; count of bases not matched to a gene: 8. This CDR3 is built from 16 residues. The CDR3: CASSPWTSENYNEQFF. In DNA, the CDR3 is TGTGCCAGCAGCCCCTGGACTAGCGAAAACTACAATGAGCAGTTCTTC. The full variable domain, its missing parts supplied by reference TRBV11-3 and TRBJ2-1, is EAGVVQSPRYKIIEKKQPVAFWCNPISGHNTLYWYLQNLGQGPELLIRYENEEAVDDSQLPKDRFSAERLKGVDSTLKIQPAELGDSAVYLCASSPWTSENYNEQFFGPGTRLTVL.

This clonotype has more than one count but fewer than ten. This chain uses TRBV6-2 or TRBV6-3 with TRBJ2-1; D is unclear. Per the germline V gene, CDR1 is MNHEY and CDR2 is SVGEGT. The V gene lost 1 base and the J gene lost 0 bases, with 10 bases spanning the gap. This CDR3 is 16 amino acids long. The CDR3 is CASSYYSGSSYNEQFF. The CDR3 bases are TGTGCCAGCAGTTACTATTCGGGTTCCTCCTACAATGAGCAGTTCTTC.

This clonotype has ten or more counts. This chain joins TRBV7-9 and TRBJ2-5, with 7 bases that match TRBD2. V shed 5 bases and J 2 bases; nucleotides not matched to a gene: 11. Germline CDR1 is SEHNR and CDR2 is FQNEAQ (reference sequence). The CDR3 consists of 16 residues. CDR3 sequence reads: CASSARVASGQETQYF. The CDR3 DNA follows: TGTGCCAGCAGCGCACGGGTGGCTAGCGGTCAAGAGACCCAGTACTTC.

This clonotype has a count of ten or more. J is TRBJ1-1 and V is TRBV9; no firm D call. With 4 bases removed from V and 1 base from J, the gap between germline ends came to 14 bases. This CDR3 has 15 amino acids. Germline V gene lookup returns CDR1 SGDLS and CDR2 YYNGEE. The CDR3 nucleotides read TGTGCCAGCAGCCCCTGGGTCCTATCGAACACTGAAGCTTTCTTT. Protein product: CASSPWVLSNTEAFF.